This T cell receptor (beta chain) originates from a study of T cells in Graves' hyperthyroidism and ophthalmopathy. This clonotype has ten or more counts. Its antigen is undetermined. Ophthalmopathy in the patients scored at least 3 on Clinical Activity Score and at least 4 on NOSPECS grade, lasting under 3 months. Exclusion criteria comprised uncontrolled infection, other autoimmune disease, pregnancy or lactation. RNA transcripts were the template for amplifying TCR beta CDR3 regions. A first-round RT-PCR of the TCR CDR3 used the HTBI primer set. TCRdb independently ran MiXCR on the multiplex PCR reads; one entry per CDR3 protein. Among 330,000 or so distinct CDR3 sequences listed, over 15% were seen once. Study-wide results and caveats: Blood shared most expanded thyroid clonotypes above 0.001.

Per the germline V gene, CDR1 is MDHEN and CDR2 is SYDVKM. The CDR3 spans 15 residues. Trimming removed 5 bases from V and 5 bases from J, with 18 bases in between. This sequence originates from a woman aged 35 to 49 with Graves' ophthalmopathy. The V and J genes are TRBV28 and TRBJ1-2; D is perhaps TRBD1 (5 bases). Sequenced input: blood. CDR3 nucleotide sequence: TGTGCCAGCAGTCCCCTGGGGGGAGGGAATTATGGCTACACCTTC. As protein: CASSPLGGGNYGYTF.